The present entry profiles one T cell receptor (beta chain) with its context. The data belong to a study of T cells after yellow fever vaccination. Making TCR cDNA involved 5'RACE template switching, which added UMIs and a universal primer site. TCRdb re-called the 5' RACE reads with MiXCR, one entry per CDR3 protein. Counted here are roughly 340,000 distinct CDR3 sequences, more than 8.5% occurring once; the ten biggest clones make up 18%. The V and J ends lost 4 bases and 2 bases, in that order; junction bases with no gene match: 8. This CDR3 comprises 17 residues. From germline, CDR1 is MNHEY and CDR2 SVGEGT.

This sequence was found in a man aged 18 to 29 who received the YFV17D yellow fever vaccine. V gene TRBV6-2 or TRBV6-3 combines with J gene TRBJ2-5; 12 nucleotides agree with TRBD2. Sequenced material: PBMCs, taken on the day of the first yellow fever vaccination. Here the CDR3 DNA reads TGTGCCAGCAGTTTCACTTGGACTAGCGGGGCGCAAGAGACCCAGTACTTC. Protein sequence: CASSFTWTSGAQETQYF.